This TCR beta chain was captured in a study of blood T cell repertoires in COVID-19 (dated by TCRdb to the early 2020s). In the study overall: Samples from collaborators originated in the United States, Italy and Spain and spanned both the acute and convalescent phases of COVID-19. Deeply sampled blood TCRbeta repertoires from subjects exposed to, actively infected with, or recovered from COVID-19 were included in the dataset. The repertoires were released in a freely available public database meant as a resource for research on the immune response to SARS-CoV-2. Where HLA class I and class II types were available, the types were taken from metadata supplied by the sample provider, not from assay-based typing. Sample metadata almost always included a de-identified subject ID, COVID-19 status, age in years and sex. The material from the prospective study consisted of cDNA or gDNA derived from T cells, B-cell-depleted T cells, or PBMCs. Samples were obtained from the ongoing ImmuneRACE study (first 160 participants) and from about 1,300 subjects provided by 6 global collaborators. What the study reported, not specific to this receptor: How much clinical and demographic metadata was included differed by source and by participant, and the metadata was provided uncurated.

Collaborating institutions collected whole blood in K2EDTA tubes following their own protocols. For TCRbeta analysis, collaborators shipped samples as frozen whole blood, isolated PBMCs, or DNA extracted from either of those sample types. TCRbeta CDR3 regions were amplified from genomic DNA by means of the immunoSEQ Assay, a bias-controlled multiplex PCR. As for the original processing: Nucleated cell counts per sample were estimated from amplification of reference gene primers within the assay. Sequence reads were collapsed and filtered to measure the absolute abundance of every unique TCRbeta CDR3 rearrangement. Productive Simpson clonality was computed per sample as the square root of Simpson's diversity index over productive rearrangements. The table comes from immuneACCESS by way of TCRdb, which keeps in-frame sequences with V and J called. Part of the clones is missing from these tables; in studies checked, under half for an unresolved V gene and the rest for unknown reasons. The V and J calls and the clone size are those of that table, but D and trimming were determined from the DNA. Present in this sample are over 60,000 clones, just over 85% of which were seen just once. 9.5% to 13% of the sample is taken by the ten largest.

Looking up the germline V gene yields CDR1 SGHDT and CDR2 YYEEEE. V and J are trimmed by 2 bases and 4 bases, and the gene matches miss 3 bases of the junction. From the cysteine up to the phenylalanine, the CDR3 has a length of 14 residues. Only the CDR3 part of the read is kept: 42 bases, read in frame from the first base. Comments on this clone: Its binding antigen is unknown. Per-nucleotide qualities are absent, and no much larger clonotype sits a single base away.

The source of this sequence is a man between 65 and 80 years old with active or convalescent COVID-19. The V and J segments used are TRBV5-6 and TRBJ2-1, with TRBD1 identical over 7 junction bases. The specimen sequenced was peripheral blood. The DNA sequence reads TGTGCCAGCAGCTTCCGGGACAGTTACAATGAGCAGTTCTTC. The encoded protein is CASSFRDSYNEQFF. The CDR3 plus the reference TRBV5-6 and TRBJ2-1 genes for the other parts give the full variable domain: DAGVTQSPTHLIKTRGQQVTLRCSPKSGHDTVSWYQQALGQGPQFIFQYYEEEERQRGNFPDRFSGHQFPNYSSELNVNALLLGDSALYLCASSFRDSYNEQFFGPGTRLTVL.